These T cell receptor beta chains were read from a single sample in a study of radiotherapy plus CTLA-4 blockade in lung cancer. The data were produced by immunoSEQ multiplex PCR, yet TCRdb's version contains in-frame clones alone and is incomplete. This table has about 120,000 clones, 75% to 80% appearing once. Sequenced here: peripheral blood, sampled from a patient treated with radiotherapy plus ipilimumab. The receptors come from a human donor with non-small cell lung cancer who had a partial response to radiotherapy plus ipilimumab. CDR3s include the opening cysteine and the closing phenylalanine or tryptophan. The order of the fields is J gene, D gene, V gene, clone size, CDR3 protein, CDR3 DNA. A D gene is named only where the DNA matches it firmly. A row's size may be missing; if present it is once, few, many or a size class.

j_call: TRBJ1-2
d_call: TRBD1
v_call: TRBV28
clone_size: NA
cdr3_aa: CASSFGTGRGYTF
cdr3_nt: TGTGCCAGCAGTTTCGGGACAGGGAGGGGCTACACCTTC

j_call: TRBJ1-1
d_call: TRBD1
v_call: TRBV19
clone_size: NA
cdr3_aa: CASSIGTGGPPLNTEAFF
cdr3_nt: TGTGCCAGTAGTATAGGGACAGGGGGCCCTCCATTGAACACTGAAGCTTTCTTT

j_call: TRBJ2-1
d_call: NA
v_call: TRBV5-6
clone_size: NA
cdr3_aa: CASSSLQSGLASYNEQFF
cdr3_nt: TGTGCCAGCAGCTCACTTCAAAGTGGGCTAGCGTCCTACAATGAGCAGTTCTTC

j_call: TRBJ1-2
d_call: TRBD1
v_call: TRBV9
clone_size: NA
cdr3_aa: CASSVGRQGGEGYTF
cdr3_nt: TGTGCCAGCAGCGTAGGGCGACAGGGAGGAGAAGGCTACACCTTC

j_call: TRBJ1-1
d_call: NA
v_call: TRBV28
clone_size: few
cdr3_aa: CASSIRGLEAFF
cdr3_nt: TGTGCCAGCAGTATCCGAGGGCTTGAAGCTTTCTTT

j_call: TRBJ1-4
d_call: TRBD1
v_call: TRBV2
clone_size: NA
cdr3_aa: CATARSQGGEKLFF
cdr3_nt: TGTGCCACCGCAAGGTCACAGGGGGGAGAAAAACTGTTTTTT

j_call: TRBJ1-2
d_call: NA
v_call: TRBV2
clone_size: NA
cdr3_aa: CASRPGNYGYTF
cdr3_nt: TGTGCCAGCAGACCAGGAAACTATGGCTACACCTTC

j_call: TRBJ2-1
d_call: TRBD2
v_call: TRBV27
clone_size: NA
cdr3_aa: CASRLGLADYNEQFF
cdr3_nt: TGTGCCAGCAGGCTGGGACTAGCGGACTACAATGAGCAGTTCTTC

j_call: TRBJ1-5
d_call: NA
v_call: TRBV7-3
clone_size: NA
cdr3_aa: CASSLTRNQPQHF
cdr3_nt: TGTGCCAGCAGCTTAACGCGAAATCAGCCCCAGCATTTT

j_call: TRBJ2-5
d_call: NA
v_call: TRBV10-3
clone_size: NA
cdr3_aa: CAISDSRAGETQYF
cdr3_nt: TGTGCCATCAGTGACTCTCGGGCGGGGGAGACCCAGTACTTC

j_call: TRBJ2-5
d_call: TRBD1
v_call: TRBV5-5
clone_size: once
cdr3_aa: CASSLTGGEYQETQYF
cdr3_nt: TGTGCCAGCAGCTTAACAGGGGGCGAGTACCAAGAGACCCAGTACTTC

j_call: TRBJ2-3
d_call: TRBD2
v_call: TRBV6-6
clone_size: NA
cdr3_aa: CASSFRLAGGPDTQYF
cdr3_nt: TGTGCCAGCAGTTTTCGACTAGCGGGAGGACCAGATACGCAGTATTTT

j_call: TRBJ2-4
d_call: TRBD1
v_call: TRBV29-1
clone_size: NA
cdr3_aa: CSVEGQGGNIQYF
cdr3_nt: TGCAGCGTTGAGGGACAGGGGGGAAACATTCAGTACTTC

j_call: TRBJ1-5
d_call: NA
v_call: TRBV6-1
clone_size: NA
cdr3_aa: CASSEKSTWGEGQPQHF
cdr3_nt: TGTGCCAGCAGTGAAAAAAGTACCTGGGGGGAGGGCCAGCCCCAGCATTTT

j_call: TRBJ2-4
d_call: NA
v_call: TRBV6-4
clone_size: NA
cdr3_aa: CASSDTGTKNIQYF
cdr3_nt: TGTGCCAGCAGTGACACCGGGACCAAAAACATTCAGTACTTC

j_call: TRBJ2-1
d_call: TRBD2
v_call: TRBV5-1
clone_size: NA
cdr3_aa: CASSLGRTSGTVGEQFF
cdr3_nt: TGCGCCAGCAGCTTGGGGAGGACTAGCGGGACCGTGGGTGAGCAGTTCTTC

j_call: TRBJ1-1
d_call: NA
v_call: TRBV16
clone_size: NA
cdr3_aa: CASSLLPPPTEAFF
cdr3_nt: TGTGCCAGCAGCCTCCTACCCCCCCCCACTGAAGCTTTCTTT

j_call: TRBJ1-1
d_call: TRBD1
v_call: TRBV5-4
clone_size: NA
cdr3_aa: CASSLFDRANTEAFF
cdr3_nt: TGTGCCAGCAGCTTGTTTGACAGGGCGAACACTGAAGCTTTCTTT

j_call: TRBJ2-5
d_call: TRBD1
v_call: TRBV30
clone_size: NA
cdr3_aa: CAWSGGTGRQETQYF
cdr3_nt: TGTGCCTGGAGTGGCGGGACAGGGAGGCAAGAGACCCAGTACTTC

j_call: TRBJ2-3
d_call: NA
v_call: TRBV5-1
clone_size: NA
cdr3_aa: CASSLVSGSTTDTQYF
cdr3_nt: TGCGCCAGCAGCTTGGTGAGCGGCAGCACCACAGATACGCAGTATTTT

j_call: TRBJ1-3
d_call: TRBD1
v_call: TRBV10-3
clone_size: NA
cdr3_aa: CAIGGGQIGNTIYF
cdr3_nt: TGTGCCATCGGTGGGGGACAGATCGGAAACACCATATATTTT

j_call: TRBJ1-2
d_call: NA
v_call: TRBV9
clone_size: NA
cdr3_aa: CASSLETGVYGYTF
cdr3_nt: TGTGCCAGCAGTTTAGAAACCGGGGTCTATGGCTACACCTTC

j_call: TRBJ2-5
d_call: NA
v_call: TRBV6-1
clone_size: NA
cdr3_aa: CASSVGGAQETQYF
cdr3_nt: TGTGCCAGCAGTGTGGGGGGAGCCCAAGAGACCCAGTACTTC

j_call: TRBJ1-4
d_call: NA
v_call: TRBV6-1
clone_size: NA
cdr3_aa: CASTPRGSNEKLFF
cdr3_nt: TGTGCCAGCACCCCCCGTGGGAGTAATGAAAAACTGTTTTTT

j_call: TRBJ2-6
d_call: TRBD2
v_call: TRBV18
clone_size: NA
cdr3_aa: CASSPFMYPGLAGVVSGANVLTF
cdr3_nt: TGTGCCAGCTCACCTTTCATGTATCCGGGACTAGCGGGAGTGGTATCTGGGGCCAACGTCCTGACTTTC

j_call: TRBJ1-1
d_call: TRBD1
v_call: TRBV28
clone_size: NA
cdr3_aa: CASSIPQRQGSFAEAFF
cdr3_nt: TGTGCCAGCAGCATACCTCAAAGACAGGGGAGTTTTGCTGAAGCTTTCTTT

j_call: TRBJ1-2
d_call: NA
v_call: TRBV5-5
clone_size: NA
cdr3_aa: CASSLKYRTGDYGYTF
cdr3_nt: TGTGCCAGCAGCTTGAAATATCGGACGGGGGACTATGGCTACACCTTC

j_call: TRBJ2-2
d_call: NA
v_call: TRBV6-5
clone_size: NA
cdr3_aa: CASSYPRTGELFF
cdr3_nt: TGTGCCAGCAGTTACCCTCGCACCGGGGAGCTGTTTTTT

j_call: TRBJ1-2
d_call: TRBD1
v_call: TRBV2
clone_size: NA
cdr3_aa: CASSEVQTGGYTF
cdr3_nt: TGTGCCAGCAGTGAAGTGCAGACAGGGGGCTACACCTTC

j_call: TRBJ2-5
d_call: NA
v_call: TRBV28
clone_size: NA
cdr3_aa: CASKIGGQETQYF
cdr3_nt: TGTGCCAGCAAGATAGGGGGACAAGAGACCCAGTACTTC

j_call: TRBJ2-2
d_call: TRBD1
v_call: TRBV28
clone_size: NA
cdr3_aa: CATRGGNTGELFF
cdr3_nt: TGTGCCACCCGAGGGGGCAACACCGGGGAGCTGTTTTTT

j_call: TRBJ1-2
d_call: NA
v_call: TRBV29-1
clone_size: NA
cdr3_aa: CSALIQGFDGYTF
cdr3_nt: TGCAGCGCCTTAATACAGGGTTTTGATGGCTACACCTTC

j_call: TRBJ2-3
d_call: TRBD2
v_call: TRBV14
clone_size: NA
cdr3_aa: CASSQGGPTQYF
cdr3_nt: TGTGCCAGCAGCCAGGGAGGGCCCACGCAGTATTTT

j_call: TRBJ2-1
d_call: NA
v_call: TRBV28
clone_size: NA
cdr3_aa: CASSTAGTFAYNEQFF
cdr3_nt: TGTGCCAGCTCTACTGCGGGCACCTTCGCCTACAATGAGCAGTTCTTC